The 16 T cell receptor beta chains below all came from one sample that was sequenced in a study of blood T cell repertoires in COVID-19. Profiling relied on immunoSEQ multiplex PCR, and the TCRdb table lists in-frame clones only, not all of them. Of about 300,000 clones in the sample, 70% to 90% were seen once. Sequencing was performed on peripheral blood. These receptors were taken from a woman aged 30 to 39 who had recovered from COVID-19.

This rearrangement joins TRBV27 to TRBJ2-7; 10 bases are a match to TRBD2. Germline values: CDR1 MNHEY, CDR2 SMNVEV (reference sequence). The CDR3 sequence is 15 residues long. V lost 6 bases and J lost 3; bases outside the gene matches: 8. CDR3 sequence reads: CASRPRASGGYEQYF. The CDR3 DNA sequence: TGTGCCAGCAGACCTAGGGCTAGCGGGGGCTACGAGCAGTACTTC.

The chain employs TRBV29-1 and TRBJ2-7, with D tentatively TRBD2 (5 bases). The germline CDR1 and CDR2 sequences are SQVTM and ANQGSEA. The V gene lost 4 bases and the J gene lost 6 bases, with 13 bases spanning the gap. The CDR3 loop spans 12 amino acids. CDR3 coding DNA: TGCAGCGTTGGGGAGCTCCTAGGCGAGCAGTACTTC. Translating it yields CSVGELLGEQYF.

In this sample, this clone turned up a few times. The chain links TRBV2 to TRBJ1-2; D is undetermined. The CDR3 runs 13 residues. Trimming shortened V by 4 bases and J by 8 bases, and 14 bases separated the two germline ends. CDR1 is SNHLY, CDR2 FYNNEI, per germline. CDR3 sequence (DNA): TGTGCCAGCAGTGCGGACCTAACTAGAGGCTACACCTTC. This gives the protein CASSADLTRGYTF.

The chain employs TRBV5-1 and TRBJ1-1; possible D gene TRBD1, 6 bases. Trimming removed 0 bases at V and 6 bases at J, with 9 bases between. Germline-derived CDR1 and CDR2 are SGHRS and YFSETQ. The CDR3 contains 13 residues. CDR3 DNA sequence: TGCGCCAGCAGCTTGGTGCAGGGGTCTGAAGCTTTCTTT. Encoded protein: CASSLVQGSEAFF.

The V and J genes are TRBV2 and TRBJ1-5; D is uncertain. This CDR3 region has 14 residues. CDR1 and CDR2 from the germline V gene are SNHLY and FYNNEI. Trimming cost V 5 bases and J 5 bases, with 13 bases left between them. CDR3 sequence reads: CASSKDTEDQPQHF. CDR3 coding DNA: TGTGCCAGCAGTAAGGATACGGAGGATCAGCCCCAGCATTTT.

The J gene is TRBJ1-2, the V gene TRBV3-1 (or the pseudogene TRBV3-2), with D perhaps TRBD1 (6 bases). This CDR3 has 14 residues. Trimming removed 3 bases from V and 4 bases from J, with 12 bases in between. The germline gives CDR1 LGHDT, CDR2 YNNKEL (reference sequence). CDR3: CASSQNTGSYGYTF. CDR3 DNA sequence: TGTGCCAGCAGCCAGAACACAGGGAGCTATGGCTACACCTTC.

The CDR3 sequence is CASTSWWGVFQPQHF. CDR3 DNA sequence: TGTGCCAGCACCAGCTGGTGGGGGGTTTTTCAGCCCCAGCATTTT. V is TRBV6-5 and J is TRBJ1-5; possible D gene TRBD1, 5 bases. Per germline, CDR1 MNHEY and CDR2 SVGAGI. The CDR3 is 15 residues long. Between the trimmed V and J ends, which lost 7 bases and 6 bases, there was a span of 19 bases.

The chain joins TRBV28 to TRBJ1-2; D is unclear. The CDR3 consists of 14 residues. Trimming cost V 5 bases and J 3 bases, with 13 bases left between them. Germline CDR1 and CDR2: MDHEN and SYDVKM. The CDR3 DNA reads TGTGCCAGCAGTCCTCCTGGGCCTCACTATGGCTACACCTTC. Amino acids: CASSPPGPHYGYTF.

The genes are TRBV9 and TRBJ2-2, with TRBD2 matching over 11 bases. This CDR3 spans 20 amino acids. The ends lost 3 bases at V and 2 bases at J; junction bases unmatched: 15. The germline V gene has CDR1 SGDLS and CDR2 YYNGEE. The CDR3 here is CASSAVGLAGGEINTGELFF. CDR3 in DNA: TGTGCCAGCAGCGCCGTGGGGCTAGCGGGGGGAGAGATTAACACCGGGGAGCTGTTTTTT.

The CDR3 nucleotides read TGTGCCAGCAGCGCTAGGACAGGGGGCTTGGGCGAGCAGTACTTC. It codes for CASSARTGGLGEQYF. The gene calls are TRBV7-8 and TRBJ2-7, with 11 positions matching TRBD1. CDR3 length: 15 amino acids. Trimming took 5 bases from V and 6 from J; bases not matched to a gene: 9. Germline V lookup: CDR1 SGHVS, CDR2 FQNEAQ.

The CDR3 loop is CASSLLGTVSTDTQYF. CDR3 nucleotide sequence: TGTGCCAGCAGTTTACTTGGGACAGTTAGCACAGATACGCAGTATTTT. This chain uses TRBV28 with TRBJ2-3, with 7 bases fitting TRBD1. The CDR3 covers 16 residues. The V gene end was trimmed by 2 bases and the J gene end by 0 bases; junction bases not matched to a gene: 5. Germline loops: CDR1 MDHEN, CDR2 SYDVKM.

The chain joins TRBV6-6 to TRBJ2-1; D is perhaps TRBD2 (5 bases). The CDR3 length is 16 residues. Trimming shortened V by 5 bases and J by 7 bases, and 21 bases separated the two germline ends. The germline V gene encodes CDR1 MNHNY and CDR2 SVGAGI (reference sequence). CDR3 loop: CASSRDRGRVGNEQFF. The DNA of the CDR3 is TGTGCCAGCAGTCGCGATCGAGGGCGCGTGGGGAATGAGCAGTTCTTC.

The genes are TRBV5-4 and TRBJ2-3; perhaps TRBD1 as D (5 bases). V was trimmed by 9 bases and J by 1 base, leaving 15 bases between them. In germline, CDR1 is SGHNT, CDR2 YYREEE (reference sequence). This CDR3 comprises 14 residues. CDR3 protein: CAITPWGGTDTQYF. The CDR3 nucleotides are TGTGCCATCACGCCGTGGGGCGGCACAGATACGCAGTATTTT.

This chain links TRBV28 with TRBJ1-2, with 12 positions matching TRBD1. Germline-derived CDR1 and CDR2 are MDHEN and SYDVKM. V gave up 6 bases and J gave up 8 bases; unmatched junction bases: 13. The CDR3 runs 16 residues. The CDR3 coding sequence is TGTGCCAGCAGAAAAAAGGGACAGGGGGCGGTTAGGGGCTACACCTTC. Protein sequence: CASRKKGQGAVRGYTF.

The CDR3 here is CASSESPRVYQPQHF. In nucleotides, the CDR3 is TGTGCCAGCAGTGAGAGTCCCAGGGTTTATCAGCCCCAGCATTTT. The chain links TRBV2 to TRBJ1-5, with a weak D call TRBD1 (5 bases). The germline gives CDR1 SNHLY, CDR2 FYNNEI. Trimming took off 3 bases at V and 5 bases at J, with 14 bases between the two ends. The CDR3 contains 15 residues.

The chain uses TRBV6-6 and TRBJ2-2; D possibly corresponds to TRBD1 (6 bases). Trimming took 2 bases from V and 6 from J, leaving 7 bases between them. CDR3 size: 13 residues. Germline V gene data show CDR1 as MNHNY and CDR2 as SVGAGI (reference sequence). The CDR3, as DNA: TGTGCCAGCAGTTACACAGGGTCCGGGGAGCTGTTTTTT. Translation gives CASSYTGSGELFF.